Below, one T cell receptor (beta chain) is given with its context. Its matching antigen is unknown. This record belongs to a study of shared clonotypes between healthy human individuals. Study observations and caveats: Clonotype sharing across donors was expected to vary with sequencing depth.

Clones were read by immunoSEQ multiplex PCR, and TCRdb kept only the in-frame ones, dropping some. Seen here are some 2.1 million clones, about 95% observed once, and the top ten hold around 1.1%. Only CD45RO-negative cells positively selected for CCR7 counted as naive CD8 cells, so terminally differentiated effector memory CD45RA+ cells were excluded. The donor population consisted of healthy HIV-negative adults with no recent acute infections or vaccinations. Adult Caucasians living in Nashville, Tennessee made up all of the donors. V was pared by 1 base and J by 7 bases, with 11 bases between. Germline values: CDR1 MDHEN, CDR2 SYDVKM. This CDR3 contains 13 residues.

The TCR originated in a young man in good health. The chain is built from TRBV28 and TRBJ2-7; TRBD2 is a possible D gene (5 bases). Sequenced sample: naive CD8+ T cells sorted from blood. The CDR3 region is CASSLSLTGEQYF. DNA for the CDR3: TGTGCCAGCAGTTTATCCCTAACGGGGGAGCAGTACTTC.